This T cell receptor (beta chain) was captured in a study of graft-versus-host responses after intestinal transplantation (dated by TCRdb to the early 2020s). For the wider study: Multivisceral, liver-intestinal, or isolated intestinal transplants were received by the recipients. Anti-thymocyte globulin induction was given to all recipients, followed by maintenance tacrolimus and steroids for approximately 3 years. After intestinal transplantation, graft-versus-host and host-versus-graft alloreactive T cell clones were followed in the graft, circulation and bone marrow using bulk TCR-beta CDR3 sequencing. Alloreactive clones were identified by sequencing pre-transplant mixed lymphocyte reaction products and comparing them with unstimulated pre-transplant donor and recipient T cells. The cohort enrolled some 25 intestinal transplant recipients including one retransplant, and a few patients lacking pretransplant specimens were excluded. Donor T cell macrochimerism was defined as a peak of at least 4% donor T cells among recipient peripheral blood mononuclear cells. Samples from a few later patients were sequenced in-house on an Illumina MiSeq with MiXCR processing rather than by the commercial service. Results the study describes overall, beyond this receptor: High GvH to HvG T cell clonal ratios were observed in the allografts of patients with donor T cell macrochimerism. GvH clones were detected in recipient bone marrow, and some of these GvH clones were observed earlier in ileal mucosa or blood, consistent with an intestinal mucosal origin. Early after transplant, peak levels of circulating GvH clones were found to be associated with declines in HvG clones. The relatively low number and heterogeneity of intestinal transplant patients limited the conclusions.

Library preparation employed the immunoSEQ multiplex PCR assay. For most patients, genomic DNA was isolated with the Qiagen DNeasy Blood and Tissue Kit and shipped frozen to Adaptive Biotechnologies for TCR sequencing. Adaptive Biotechnologies carried out high-throughput TCR-beta CDR3 sequencing of genomic DNA for most patients. Per the original workflow: Adaptive's ImmunoSEQ software was the source of the TCR sequencing data for 15 to 20 patients, while a few other patients were processed with MiXCR and VDJtools. To correct CD4 versus CD8 sorting errors, sequences present in both subsets at a frequency ratio below 5:1 were removed. Because the origin of CDR3 nucleotide sequences shared between donor and recipient could not be assigned, those sequences were removed. To be classed as alloreactive, a clone needed at least 2-fold expansion over unstimulated cells and a minimum CFSE-low frequency of 0.002% (template counts) or 0.001% (read counts). Clones were considered mappable if detected in sequenced pre-transplant spleen, lymph node, or MLR CFSE-low populations of the donor or recipient. Cumulative frequency of alloreactive clones was calculated as a percentage of all sequences weighted by copy number. Held by TCRdb, this immuneACCESS table contains in-frame sequences only and omits some clones. Under half of the omission traces to an unresolved V gene where checked; the cause of the rest is unknown. For V, J and clone size, that table is used; D and trimming come from the DNA. The sample table contains tens of thousands of clones; only one count was recorded for roughly 90% of them. Together, the top ten hold less than 8.5% of the sample.

As regards this clone: There is no known antigen for this receptor. It has no much larger one-base neighbor in the sample; base qualities were not kept.

Sample time point, as interpreted from the label and publication: cells obtained before transplantation from donor or recipient. CD3+CD4+ and CD3+CD8+ populations were FACS-sorted from unstimulated pre-transplant donor and recipient cells taken from spleen or lymph nodes. The CDR3 sequence holds 15 residues, the cysteine and phenylalanine included. Only the CDR3 part of the read is kept: 45 bases, read in frame from the first base. V is cut back by 0 bases and J by 4 bases, with 2 bases in the junction unmatched. The germline V gene (reference sequence) gives CDR1 as MNHEY and CDR2 as SMNVEV. This TCR came from a human donor who was the organ donor for an intestinal transplant. The sample in question was unstimulated CD8+ T cells sorted from spleen or lymph node cells, obtained before transplant. The rearranged chain carries TRBV27 and TRBJ2-7; a stretch of 11 junction bases matches TRBD2. The CDR3 loop reads CASSLSSGGAYEQYF. DNA sequence: TGTGCCAGCAGTTTATCTAGCGGGGGGGCGTACGAGCAGTACTTC.